This T cell receptor beta chain comes out of a study of blood T cell repertoires in COVID-19. Sequencing was performed with immunoSEQ multiplex PCR; in TCRdb, only in-frame clones are kept and a portion is missing. The data show a few hundred thousand clones, 75% to 90% seen once. Germline loops: CDR1 SGHTA, CDR2 FQGTGA. Trimming took 2 bases from V and 3 from J; bases not matched to a gene: 10. CDR3 size: 18 residues. The receptor's source is a woman aged 18-35 years with acute or convalescent COVID-19. Sequencing was performed on peripheral blood. The V call is TRBV7-3, the J call TRBJ2-5; 12 bases fit TRBD1. CDR3 protein: CASSLVGQGAPIKETQYF. Here the CDR3 DNA reads TGTGCCAGCAGCTTAGTGGGACAGGGGGCTCCGATAAAAGAGACCCAGTACTTC.